This T cell receptor (beta chain) was captured in a study of graft-versus-host responses after intestinal transplantation (dated by TCRdb to about 2021). Context from the whole study: The transplants that recipients received were multivisceral, liver-intestinal, or isolated intestinal. Samples from a few later patients were sequenced in-house on an Illumina MiSeq with MiXCR processing rather than by the commercial service. To identify alloreactive clones, pre-transplant mixed lymphocyte reaction products were sequenced and compared with unstimulated pre-transplant donor and recipient T cells. A peak of at least 4% donor T cells among recipient peripheral blood mononuclear cells was the definition used for donor T cell macrochimerism. Of the roughly 24 intestinal transplant recipients enrolled in the cohort, one of whom was a retransplant, a few patients without pretransplant specimens were excluded. Bulk TCR-beta CDR3 sequencing was used to track graft-versus-host and host-versus-graft alloreactive T cell clones in the graft, circulation and bone marrow after intestinal transplantation. Every recipient was given anti-thymocyte globulin induction, followed by around three years of maintenance tacrolimus and steroids.

The CDR3 starts with the cysteine, ends with the phenylalanine, and has 15 residues. Here the CDR3 DNA is all that survives: 45 bases in frame from base 1. V trim: 3 bases; J trim: 2 bases; unmatched bases: 6. The germline V gene specifies MGHRA as CDR1 and YSYEKL as CDR2. The full study reports these points: Conclusions were limited by the relatively low number and heterogeneity of intestinal transplant patients. GvH clones were found in recipient bone marrow, and some of the GvH clones appeared earlier in ileal mucosa or blood, which is consistent with an intestinal mucosal origin. Early after transplant, declines in HvG clones were associated with peak levels of circulating GvH clones. In the allografts of patients with donor T cell macrochimerism, GvH to HvG T cell clonal ratios were high.

A note on this clone: Its antigen remains undetermined. Base qualities are not provided; no much larger clone lies one nucleotide away.

Blood samples were collected up to 4 times in the first month after transplant and then at least monthly when available. The library was prepared using the immunoSEQ multiplex PCR assay. For most patients, genomic DNA was subjected to high-throughput TCR-beta CDR3 sequencing by Adaptive Biotechnologies. Per the original workflow: TCR sequencing data for roughly 17 patients were retrieved from Adaptive's ImmunoSEQ software; a few other patients were processed with MiXCR and VDJtools. CDR3 nucleotide sequences shared between donor and recipient were removed because their origin could not be assigned. Alloreactive clones required at least 2-fold expansion over unstimulated cells and minimum CFSE-low frequency of 0.002% (template counts) or 0.001% (read counts). Clones detected in sequenced pre-transplant spleen, lymph node, or MLR CFSE-low populations of the donor or recipient were defined as mappable. The cumulative frequency of alloreactive clones was calculated as a percentage of all sequences, weighted by copy number. As stored in TCRdb, this immuneACCESS dataset retains in-frame rearrangements with V and J assigned. A fraction of the clones does not appear; measured against another copy, unresolved V genes explain less than half of the discrepancy, and the remainder lacks a known reason. That table is the source of V, J and clone size, and D and trimming were worked out from the DNA. Counted in this sample were approximately 100,000 clones; roughly 83% of them appeared once. Approximately 1.4% of the sample is in the top ten clones.

The chain is made from TRBV4-1 and TRBJ2-7, with 8 junctional bases fitting TRBD2. The sample here was PBMCs, taken 255 days after intestinal transplant. This TCR derives from a human patient who received an intestinal transplant, so some T cells may come from the graft donor. The nucleotide sequence reads as follows: TGCGCCAGCAGCCATTTAGCGGGGAAGGCCTACGAGCAGTACTTC. It is translated as CASSHLAGKAYEQYF.